This T cell receptor (beta chain) was sequenced during a study of OX40 agonist ivuxolimab in advanced cancers. Profiling relied on immunoSEQ multiplex PCR, and the TCRdb table lists in-frame clones only, not all of them. The data show some 76,000 clones, 85% seen once. Sequenced material: CD4+ or CD8+ T cells sorted from blood, taken in a trial of the OX40 agonist ivuxolimab. The sequence derives from an adult with an advanced solid tumor such as melanoma, head and neck, liver or kidney cancer.

The CDR3 sequence: CASSLSSETQYF. CDR3 sequence (DNA): TGCGCCAGCAGCTTGAGTTCGGAGACCCAGTACTTC. The chain carries TRBV5-1 and TRBJ2-5, with unresolved D. CDR3 length: 12 residues. Trimming shortened V by 1 base and J by 5 bases, and 6 bases separated the two germline ends. Per germline, CDR1 SGHRS and CDR2 YFSETQ. The full variable domain, rest sourced from reference TRBV5-1 and TRBJ2-5, is KAGVTQTPRYLIKTRGQQVTLSCSPISGHRSVSWYQQTPGQGLQFLFEYFSETQRNKGNFPGRFSGRQFSNSRSEMNVSTLELGDSALYLCASSLSSETQYFGPGTRLLVL.